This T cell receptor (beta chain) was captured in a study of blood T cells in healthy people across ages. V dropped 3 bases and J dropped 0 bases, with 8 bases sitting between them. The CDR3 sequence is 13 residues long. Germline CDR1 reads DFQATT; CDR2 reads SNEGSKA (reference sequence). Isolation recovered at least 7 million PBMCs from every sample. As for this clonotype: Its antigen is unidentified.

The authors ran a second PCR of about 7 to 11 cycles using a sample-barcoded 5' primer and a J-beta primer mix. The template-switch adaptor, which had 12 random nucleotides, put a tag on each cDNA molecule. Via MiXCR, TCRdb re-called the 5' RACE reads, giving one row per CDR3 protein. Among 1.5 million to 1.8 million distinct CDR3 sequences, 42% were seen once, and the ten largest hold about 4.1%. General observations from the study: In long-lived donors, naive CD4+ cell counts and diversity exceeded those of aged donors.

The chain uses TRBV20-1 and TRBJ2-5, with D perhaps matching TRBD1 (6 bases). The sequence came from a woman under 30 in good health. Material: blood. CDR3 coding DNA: TGCAGTGCTAGTAGGGGGAACCAAGAGACCCAGTACTTC. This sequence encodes CSASRGNQETQYF.